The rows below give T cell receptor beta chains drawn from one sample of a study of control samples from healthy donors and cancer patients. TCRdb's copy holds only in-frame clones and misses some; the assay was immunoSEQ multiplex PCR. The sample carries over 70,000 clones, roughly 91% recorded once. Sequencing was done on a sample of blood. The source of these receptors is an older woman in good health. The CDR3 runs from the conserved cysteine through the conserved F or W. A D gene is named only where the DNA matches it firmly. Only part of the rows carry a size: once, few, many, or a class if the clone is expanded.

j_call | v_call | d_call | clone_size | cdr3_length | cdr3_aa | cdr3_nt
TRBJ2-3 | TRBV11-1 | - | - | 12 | CASSGTRDTQYF | TGTGCCAGCAGCGGGACGAGAGATACGCAGTATTTT
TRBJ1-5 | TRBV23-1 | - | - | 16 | CASSQWRTGAEQPQHF | TGCGCCAGCAGTCAATGGCGGACTGGCGCGGAGCAGCCCCAGCATTTT
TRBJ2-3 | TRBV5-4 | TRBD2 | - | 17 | CASSWGTSGRGTDTQYF | TGTGCCAGCAGTTGGGGGACTAGCGGGAGAGGAACAGATACGCAGTATTTT
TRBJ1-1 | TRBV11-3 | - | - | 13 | CASSLTINTEAFF | TGTGCCAGCAGCTTAACAATTAACACTGAAGCTTTCTTT
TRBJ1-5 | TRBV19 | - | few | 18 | CASSTRLGDGYSNQPQHF | TGTGCCAGTAGTACCAGGTTGGGTGATGGATATAGCAATCAGCCCCAGCATTTT
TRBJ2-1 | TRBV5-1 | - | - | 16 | CASSLAAGRGRNEQFF | TGCGCCAGCAGCTTGGCCGCGGGGAGGGGGAGGAATGAGCAGTTCTTC
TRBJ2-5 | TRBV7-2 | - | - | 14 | CASSTSRYQETQYF | TGTGCCAGCAGCACTTCAAGGTACCAAGAGACCCAGTACTTC
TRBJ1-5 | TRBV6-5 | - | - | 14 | CASKEHGSNQPQHF | TGTGCCAGCAAGGAGCACGGTAGCAATCAGCCCCAGCATTTT
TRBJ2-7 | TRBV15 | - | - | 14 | CATSRDPTGSEQYF | TGTGCCACCAGCAGAGATCCTACCGGGTCCGAGCAGTACTTC
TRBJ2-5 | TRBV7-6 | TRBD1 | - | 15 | CASSSGTGGLETQYF | TGTGCCAGCAGCTCAGGGACAGGGGGCTTGGAGACCCAGTACTTC
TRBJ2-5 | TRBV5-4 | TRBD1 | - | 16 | CASSLDSGAGGETQYF | TGTGCCAGCAGCCTAGACTCTGGTGCAGGGGGCGAGACCCAGTACTTC
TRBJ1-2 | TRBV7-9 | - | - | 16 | CASSLEPGTATGGYTF | TGTGCCAGCAGCCTAGAGCCCGGGACCGCCACCGGAGGCTACACCTTC
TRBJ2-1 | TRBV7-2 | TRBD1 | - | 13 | CASSLGGGQGRFF | TGTGCCAGCAGCTTAGGTGGGGGACAGGGGCGGTTCTTC
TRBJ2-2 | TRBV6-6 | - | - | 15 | CASRLIGGRIGELFF | TGTGCCAGCCGCCTAATTGGGGGCCGGATCGGGGAGCTGTTTTTT
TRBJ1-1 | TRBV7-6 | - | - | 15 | CASSLLRVPNTEAFF | TGTGCCAGCAGCCTCCTCAGGGTACCGAACACTGAAGCTTTCTTT
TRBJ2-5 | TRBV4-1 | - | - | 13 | CASSSRYQETQYF | TGCGCCAGCTCATCTCGGTACCAAGAGACCCAGTACTTC
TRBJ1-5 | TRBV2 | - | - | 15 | CASSEEQDSNQPQHF | TGTGCCAGCAGTGAAGAGCAAGATAGCAATCAGCCCCAGCATTTT
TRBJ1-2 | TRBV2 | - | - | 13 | CASSGFGNYGYTF | TGTGCCAGCAGTGGTTTTGGGAACTATGGCTACACCTTC
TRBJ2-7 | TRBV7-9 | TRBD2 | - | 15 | CASSLRSGGTYEQYF | TGTGCCAGCAGCTTACGAAGCGGGGGGACCTACGAGCAGTACTTC
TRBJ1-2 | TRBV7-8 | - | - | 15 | CASSPNRDRSYGYTF | TGTGCCAGCAGCCCGAACCGGGACCGGAGCTATGGCTACACCTTC
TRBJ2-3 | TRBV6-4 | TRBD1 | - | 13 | CASSQDRADTQYF | TGTGCCAGCAGTCAGGACAGGGCAGATACGCAGTATTTT
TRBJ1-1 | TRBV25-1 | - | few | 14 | CASSESGVPTEAFF | TGTGCCAGCAGTGAATCCGGGGTCCCCACTGAAGCTTTCTTT
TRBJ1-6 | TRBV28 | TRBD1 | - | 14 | CASQGTAYNSPLHF | TGTGCCAGCCAAGGGACAGCCTATAATTCACCCCTCCACTTT
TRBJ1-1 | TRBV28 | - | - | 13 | CASTEGKWTEAFF | TGTGCCAGCACGGAAGGGAAATGGACTGAAGCTTTCTTT
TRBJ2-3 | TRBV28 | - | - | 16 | CATARFRGARTDTQYF | TGTGCCACAGCACGTTTTAGGGGAGCAAGGACAGATACGCAGTATTTT
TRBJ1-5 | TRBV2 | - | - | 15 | CASSWGGGGNQPQHF | TGTGCCAGCAGCTGGGGAGGCGGGGGCAATCAGCCCCAGCATTTT
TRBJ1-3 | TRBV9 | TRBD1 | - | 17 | CASSVDQGTGGGNTIYF | TGTGCCAGCAGCGTAGATCAGGGAACAGGGGGAGGTAACACCATATATTTT
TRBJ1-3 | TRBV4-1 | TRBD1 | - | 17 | CASSQGKQGARGNTIYF | TGCGCCAGCAGCCAGGGGAAGCAGGGGGCTCGAGGAAACACCATATATTTT
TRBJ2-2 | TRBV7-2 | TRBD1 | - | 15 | CASSLRTGGGGELFF | TGTGCCAGCAGCTTACGGACAGGGGGTGGCGGGGAGCTGTTTTTT
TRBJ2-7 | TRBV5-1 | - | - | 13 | CASKNGDIYEQYF | TGCGCCAGCAAAAACGGGGACATCTACGAGCAGTACTTC
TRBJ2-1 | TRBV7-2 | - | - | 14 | CASSLLSEYNEQFF | TGTGCCAGCAGCTTATTATCGGAATACAATGAGCAGTTCTTC
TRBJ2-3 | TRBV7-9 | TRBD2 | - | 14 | CASEASGLTDTQYF | TGTGCCAGCGAGGCTAGCGGCCTCACAGATACGCAGTATTTT